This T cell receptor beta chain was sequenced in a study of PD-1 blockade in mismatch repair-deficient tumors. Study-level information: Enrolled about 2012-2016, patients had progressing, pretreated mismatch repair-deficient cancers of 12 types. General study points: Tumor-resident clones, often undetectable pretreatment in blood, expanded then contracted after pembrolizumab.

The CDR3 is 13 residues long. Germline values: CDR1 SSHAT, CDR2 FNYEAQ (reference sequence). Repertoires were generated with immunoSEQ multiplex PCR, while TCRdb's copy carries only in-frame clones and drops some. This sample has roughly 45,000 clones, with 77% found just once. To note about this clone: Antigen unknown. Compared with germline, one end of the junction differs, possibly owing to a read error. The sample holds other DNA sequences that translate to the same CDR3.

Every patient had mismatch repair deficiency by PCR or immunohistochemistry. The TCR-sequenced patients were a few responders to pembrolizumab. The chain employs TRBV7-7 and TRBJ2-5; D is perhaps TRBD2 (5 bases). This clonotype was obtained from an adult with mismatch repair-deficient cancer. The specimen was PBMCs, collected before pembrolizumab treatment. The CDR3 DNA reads TGTGCTAGCAGCTTAGCGTCGCAAGAGACCCAGTACTTC. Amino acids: CASSLASQETQYF. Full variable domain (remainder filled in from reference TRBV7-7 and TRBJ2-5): GAGVSQSPRYKVTKRGQDVTLRCDPISSHATLYWYQQALGQGPEFLTYFNYEAQPDKSGLPSDRFSAERPEGSISTLTIQRTEQRDSAMYRCASSLASQETQYFGPGTRLLVL.